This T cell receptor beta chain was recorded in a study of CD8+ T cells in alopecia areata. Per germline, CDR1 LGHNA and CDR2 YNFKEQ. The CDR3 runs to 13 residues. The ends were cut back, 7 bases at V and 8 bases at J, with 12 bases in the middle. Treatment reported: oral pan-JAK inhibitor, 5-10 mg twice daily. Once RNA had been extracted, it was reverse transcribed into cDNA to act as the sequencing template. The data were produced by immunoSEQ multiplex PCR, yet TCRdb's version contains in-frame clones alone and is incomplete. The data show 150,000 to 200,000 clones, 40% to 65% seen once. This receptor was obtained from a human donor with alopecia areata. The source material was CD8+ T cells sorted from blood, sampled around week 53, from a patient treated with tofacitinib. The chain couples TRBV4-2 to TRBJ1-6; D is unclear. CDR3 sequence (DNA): TGTGCCAGCACCCGGGCCGTCGATTCACCCCTCCACTTT. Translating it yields CASTRAVDSPLHF.